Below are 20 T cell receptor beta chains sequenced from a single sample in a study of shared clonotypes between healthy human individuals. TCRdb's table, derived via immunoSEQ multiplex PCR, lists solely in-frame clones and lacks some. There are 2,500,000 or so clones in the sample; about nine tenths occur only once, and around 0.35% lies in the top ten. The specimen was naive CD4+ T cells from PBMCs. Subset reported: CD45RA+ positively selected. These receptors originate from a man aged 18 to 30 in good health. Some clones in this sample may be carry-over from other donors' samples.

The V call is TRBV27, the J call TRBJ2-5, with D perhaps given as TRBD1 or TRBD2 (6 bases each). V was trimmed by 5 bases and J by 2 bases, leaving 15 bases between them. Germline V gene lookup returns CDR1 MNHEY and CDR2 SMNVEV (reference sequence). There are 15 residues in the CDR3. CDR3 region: CASSRGPQVQETQYF. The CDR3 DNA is TGTGCCAGCAGTCGGGGGCCACAGGTTCAAGAGACCCAGTACTTC.

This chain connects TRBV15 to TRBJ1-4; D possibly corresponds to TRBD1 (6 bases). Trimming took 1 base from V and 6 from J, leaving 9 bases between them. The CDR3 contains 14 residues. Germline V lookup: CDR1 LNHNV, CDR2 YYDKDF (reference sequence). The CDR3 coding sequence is TGTGCCACCAGCAGAGGACAGGCGGATGAAAAACTGTTTTTT. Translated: CATSRGQADEKLFF.

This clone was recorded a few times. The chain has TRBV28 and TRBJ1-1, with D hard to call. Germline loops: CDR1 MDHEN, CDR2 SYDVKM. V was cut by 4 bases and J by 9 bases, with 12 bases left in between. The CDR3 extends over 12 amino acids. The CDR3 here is CASSSQHEKAFF. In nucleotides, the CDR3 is TGTGCCAGCAGTTCCCAACATGAGAAAGCTTTCTTT.

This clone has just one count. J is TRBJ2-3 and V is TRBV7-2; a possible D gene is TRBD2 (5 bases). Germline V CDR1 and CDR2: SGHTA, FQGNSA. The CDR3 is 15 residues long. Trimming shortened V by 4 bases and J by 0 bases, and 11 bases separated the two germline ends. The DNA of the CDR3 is TGTGCCAGCAGCTATGGCGGGCCTAGCACAGATACGCAGTATTTT. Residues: CASSYGGPSTDTQYF.

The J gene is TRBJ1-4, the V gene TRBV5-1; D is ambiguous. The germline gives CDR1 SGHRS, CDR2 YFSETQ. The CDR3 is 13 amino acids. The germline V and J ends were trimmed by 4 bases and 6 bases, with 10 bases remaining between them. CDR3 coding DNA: TGCGCCAGCAGCCCTTACCTAGATGAAAAACTGTTTTTT. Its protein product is CASSPYLDEKLFF.

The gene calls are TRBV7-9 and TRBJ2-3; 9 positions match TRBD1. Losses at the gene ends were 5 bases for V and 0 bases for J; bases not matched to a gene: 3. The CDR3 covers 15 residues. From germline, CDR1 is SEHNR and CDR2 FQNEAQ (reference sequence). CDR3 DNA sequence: TGTGCCAGCAGCGAGGGACAGGGAAGCACAGATACGCAGTATTTT. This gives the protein CASSEGQGSTDTQYF.

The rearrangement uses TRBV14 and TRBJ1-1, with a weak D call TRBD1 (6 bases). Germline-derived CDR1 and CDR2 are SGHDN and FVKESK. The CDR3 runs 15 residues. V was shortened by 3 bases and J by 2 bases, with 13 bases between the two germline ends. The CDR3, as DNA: TGTGCCAGCAGCCAGGACAGCCTTACTAACACTGAAGCTTTCTTT. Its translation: CASSQDSLTNTEAFF.

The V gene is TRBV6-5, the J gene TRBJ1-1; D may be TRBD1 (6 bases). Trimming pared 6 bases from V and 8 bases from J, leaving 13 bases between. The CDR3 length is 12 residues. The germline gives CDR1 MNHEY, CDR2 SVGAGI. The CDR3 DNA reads TGTGCCAGCAGATCCCACACAGGGGAAGCTTTCTTT. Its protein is CASRSHTGEAFF.

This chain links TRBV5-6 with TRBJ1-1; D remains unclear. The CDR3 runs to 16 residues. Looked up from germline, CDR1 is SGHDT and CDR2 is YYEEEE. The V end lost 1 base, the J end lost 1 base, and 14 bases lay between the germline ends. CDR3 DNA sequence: TGTGCCAGCAGCTTGAGGTCTTCGGCCCGGAACACTGAAGCTTTCTTT. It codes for CASSLRSSARNTEAFF.

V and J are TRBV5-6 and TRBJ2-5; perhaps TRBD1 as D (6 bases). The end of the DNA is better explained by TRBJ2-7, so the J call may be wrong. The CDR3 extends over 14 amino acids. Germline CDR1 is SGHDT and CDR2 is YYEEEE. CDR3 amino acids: CASSRSGQPYEQYF. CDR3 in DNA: TGTGCCAGCAGCCGCTCTGGACAGCCCTACGAGCAGTACTTC.

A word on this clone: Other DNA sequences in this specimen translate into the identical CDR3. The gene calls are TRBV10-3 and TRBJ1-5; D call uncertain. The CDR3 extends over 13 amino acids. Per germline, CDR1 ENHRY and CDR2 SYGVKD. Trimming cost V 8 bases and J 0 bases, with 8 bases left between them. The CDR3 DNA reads TGTGCCATCTCTCGAGATAGCAATCAGCCCCAGCATTTT. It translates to CAISRDSNQPQHF.

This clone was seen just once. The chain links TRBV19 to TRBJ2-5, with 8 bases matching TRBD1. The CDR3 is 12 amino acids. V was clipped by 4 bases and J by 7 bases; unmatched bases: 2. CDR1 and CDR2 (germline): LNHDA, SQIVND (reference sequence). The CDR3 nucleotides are TGTGCCAGTAGTAGGACAGGGTGGACCCAGTACTTC. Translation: CASSRTGWTQYF.

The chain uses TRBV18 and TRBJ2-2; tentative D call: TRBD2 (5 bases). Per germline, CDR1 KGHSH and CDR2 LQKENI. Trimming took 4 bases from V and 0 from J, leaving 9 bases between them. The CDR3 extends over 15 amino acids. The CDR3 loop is CASSLEGANTGELFF. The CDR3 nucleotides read TGTGCCAGCTCACTAGAGGGAGCGAACACCGGGGAGCTGTTTTTT.

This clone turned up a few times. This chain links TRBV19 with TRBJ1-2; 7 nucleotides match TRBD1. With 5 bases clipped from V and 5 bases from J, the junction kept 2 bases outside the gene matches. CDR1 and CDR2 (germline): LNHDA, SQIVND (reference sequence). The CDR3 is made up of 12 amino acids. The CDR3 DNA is TGTGCCAGTAGTCCGGGACAGTATGGCTACACCTTC. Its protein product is CASSPGQYGYTF.

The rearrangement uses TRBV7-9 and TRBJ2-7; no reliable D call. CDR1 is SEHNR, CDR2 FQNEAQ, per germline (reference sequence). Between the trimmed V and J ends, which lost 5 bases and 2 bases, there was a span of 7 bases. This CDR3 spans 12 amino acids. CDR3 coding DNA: TGTGCCAGCAGCCCGAACACCTACGAGCAGTACTTC. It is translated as CASSPNTYEQYF.

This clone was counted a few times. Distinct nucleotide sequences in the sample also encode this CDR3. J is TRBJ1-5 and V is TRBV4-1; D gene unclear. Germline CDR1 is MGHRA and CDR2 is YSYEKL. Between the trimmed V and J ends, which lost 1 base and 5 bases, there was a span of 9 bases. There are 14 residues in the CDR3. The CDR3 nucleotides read TGCGCCAGCAGCCAAGCCGGTGGGGATCAGCCCCAGCATTTT. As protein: CASSQAGGDQPQHF.

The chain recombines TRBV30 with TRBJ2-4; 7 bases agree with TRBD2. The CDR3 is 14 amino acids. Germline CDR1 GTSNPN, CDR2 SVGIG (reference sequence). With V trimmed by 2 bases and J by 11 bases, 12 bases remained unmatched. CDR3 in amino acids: CAWSMKAGFGFQYF. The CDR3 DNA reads TGTGCCTGGAGTATGAAAGCGGGATTCGGATTTCAGTACTTC. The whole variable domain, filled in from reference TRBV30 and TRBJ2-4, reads SQTIHQWPATLVQPVGSPLSLECTVEGTSNPNLYWYRQAAGRGLQLLFYSVGIGQISSEVPQNLSASRPQDRQFILSSKKLLLSDSGFYLCAWSMKAGFGFQYFGAGTRLSVL.

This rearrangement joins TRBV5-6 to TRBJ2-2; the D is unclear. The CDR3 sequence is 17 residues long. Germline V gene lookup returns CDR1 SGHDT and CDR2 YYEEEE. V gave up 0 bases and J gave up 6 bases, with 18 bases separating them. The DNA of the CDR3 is TGTGCCAGCAGCTTGGATCTGTTTCTATTCCCTCCCGGGGAGCTGTTTTTT. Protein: CASSLDLFLFPPGELFF.

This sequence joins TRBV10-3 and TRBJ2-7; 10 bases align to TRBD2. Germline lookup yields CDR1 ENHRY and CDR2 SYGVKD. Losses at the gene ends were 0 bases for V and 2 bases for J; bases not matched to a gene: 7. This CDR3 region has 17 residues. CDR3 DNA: TGTGCCATCAGTGAGTCGAGGACTAGCGGAGACCCCTACGAGCAGTACTTC. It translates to CAISESRTSGDPYEQYF.

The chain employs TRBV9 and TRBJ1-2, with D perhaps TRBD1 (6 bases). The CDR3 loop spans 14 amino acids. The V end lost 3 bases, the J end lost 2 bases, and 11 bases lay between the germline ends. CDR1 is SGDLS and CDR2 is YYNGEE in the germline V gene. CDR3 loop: CASSETTGNYGYTF. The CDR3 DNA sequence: TGTGCCAGCAGCGAGACTACAGGGAACTATGGCTACACCTTC.